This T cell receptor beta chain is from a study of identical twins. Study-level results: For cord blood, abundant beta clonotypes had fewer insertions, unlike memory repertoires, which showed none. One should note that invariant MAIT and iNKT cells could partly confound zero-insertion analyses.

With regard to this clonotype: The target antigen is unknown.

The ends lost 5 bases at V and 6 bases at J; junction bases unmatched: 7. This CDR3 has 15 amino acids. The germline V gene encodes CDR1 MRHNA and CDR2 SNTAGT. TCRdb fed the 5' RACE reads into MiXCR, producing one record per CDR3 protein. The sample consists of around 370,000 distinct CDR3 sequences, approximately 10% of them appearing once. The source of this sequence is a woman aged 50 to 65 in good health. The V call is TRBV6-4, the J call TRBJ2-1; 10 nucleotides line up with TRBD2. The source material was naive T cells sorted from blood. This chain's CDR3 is CASSPIAGGSNEQFF. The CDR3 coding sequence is TGTGCCAGCAGTCCCATAGCGGGAGGCTCCAATGAGCAGTTCTTC.